The TCR beta chain under discussion was sequenced for a study of OX40 agonist ivuxolimab in advanced cancers. Study at large: While on treatment, patients had intravenous ivuxolimab at 0.01 to 10 mg/kg every 2 weeks.

Profiled with immunoSEQ multiplex PCR; TCRdb holds only in-frame clones, not every one. The sample has about 66,000 clones, roughly 80% seen once. This clone came up a few times. The V end lost 0 bases, the J end lost 3 bases, and 9 bases lay between the germline ends. The CDR3 spans 15 residues. CDR1 SGHDT and CDR2 YYEEEE come from the germline V gene. Systemic immunosuppression or a history of autoimmune disease excluded patients. Researchers took blood at baseline, on cycle 4 day 1, and on cycle 7 day 1. The clonotype was recovered from an adult with an advanced solid tumor such as melanoma, head and neck, liver or kidney cancer. The sequenced sample was CD4+ or CD8+ T cells sorted from blood, obtained in a trial of the OX40 agonist ivuxolimab. The V and J genes are TRBV5-6 and TRBJ2-2, with D possibly being TRBD2 (5 bases). The CDR3 nucleotides are TGTGCCAGCAGCTTGGTTTCGAGGGACACCGGGGAGCTGTTTTTT. Protein sequence: CASSLVSRDTGELFF. Together with reference TRBV5-6 and TRBJ2-2, the CDR3 gives the full variable domain: DAGVTQSPTHLIKTRGQQVTLRCSPKSGHDTVSWYQQALGQGPQFIFQYYEEEERQRGNFPDRFSGHQFPNYSSELNVNALLLGDSALYLCASSLVSRDTGELFFGEGSRLTVL.